This TCR beta chain is from a study of OX40 agonist ivuxolimab in advanced cancers. Whole-study findings and limits: At 0.1 to 3.0 mg/kg, CD4+ and CD8+ blood T cells expanded clonally by week 6.

This clone was detected only once. As yet, its antigen is unknown. Here immunoSEQ multiplex PCR was the method, and the copy in TCRdb shows in-frame clones only, minus some. The sample has some 45,000 clones, around nine tenths seen once. The V gene lost 4 bases and the J gene lost 3 bases, with 12 bases spanning the gap. This CDR3 contains 14 residues. CDR1 is SGHTA and CDR2 is FQGNSA in the germline V gene. The chain recombines TRBV7-2 with TRBJ1-2; D is unclear. This TCR was recovered from an adult with an advanced solid tumor such as melanoma, head and neck, liver or kidney cancer. The sequenced sample was CD4+ or CD8+ T cells sorted from blood, obtained in a trial of the OX40 agonist ivuxolimab. The CDR3 DNA reads TGTGCCAGCAGCTCTGACCCCGGGGACTATGGCTACACCTTC. Its protein is CASSSDPGDYGYTF. The entire variable domain, with the rest obtained from reference TRBV7-2 and TRBJ1-2, is as follows: GAGVSQSPSNKVTEKGKDVELRCDPISGHTALYWYRQSLGQGLEFLIYFQGNSAPDKSGLPSDRFSAERTGGSVSTLTIQRTQQEDSAVYLCASSSDPGDYGYTFGSGTRLTVV.